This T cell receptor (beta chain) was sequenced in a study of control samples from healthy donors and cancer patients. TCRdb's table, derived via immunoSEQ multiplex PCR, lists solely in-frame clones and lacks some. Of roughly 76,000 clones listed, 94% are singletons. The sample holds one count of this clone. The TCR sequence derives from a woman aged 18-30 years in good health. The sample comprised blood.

The DNA for the CDR3 is TGCGCCAGCAGCTCAAGCAGGGTCGGAGAGACCCAGTACTTC. Amino acids: CASSSSRVGETQYF. V and J are TRBV5-1 and TRBJ2-5, with D possibly TRBD1 on 5 matching bases. The ends were cut back, 3 bases at V and 4 bases at J, with 13 bases in the middle. The germline CDR1 and CDR2 sequences are SGHRS and YFSETQ. The CDR3 is 14 amino acids.